This T cell receptor beta chain was profiled in a study of control samples from healthy donors and cancer patients. The repertoire was sequenced with immunoSEQ multiplex PCR; TCRdb's copy has only in-frame clones and lacks some. The top ten clones hold more than 1.2% of a sample with more than 150,000 clones, around 93% of them seen once. The germline CDR1 and CDR2 sequences are MGHDK and SYGVNS. V dropped 7 bases and J dropped 9 bases, with 12 bases sitting between them. CDR3 length: 11 residues. The chain links TRBV25-1 to TRBJ1-1; unclear D gene. This TCR was sampled from a man between 18 and 35 years old in good health. Input material: blood. CDR3 DNA: TGTGCCAGCACCGGCGGCCAGAAAGCTTTCTTT. This gives the protein CASTGGQKAFF.